One T cell receptor beta chain is described in this entry. What it binds is not known. Between the trimmed V and J ends, which lost 0 bases and 4 bases, there was a span of 14 bases. This CDR3 region has 16 residues. Germline V gene lookup returns CDR1 SGHTA and CDR2 FQGTGA. This sample was taken from a study of post-analysis software for immune sequencing data. Study-wide context: Disease courses included relapsing-remitting, secondary progressive and progressive-relapsing multiple sclerosis.

TCR beta cDNA libraries had unique molecular identifiers. It was from approximately 0.91 to 9.4 million T cells that around 500,000 cDNA molecules came. MiXCR was run by TCRdb on the PCR reads, yielding one entry per CDR3 protein. The table lists 650,000 to 900,000 distinct CDR3 sequences, more than 45% of them singletons. The study's findings and limits: Batch-matched samples strongly co-clustered by F measure. The study found significantly lower normalized Chao1 diversity in multiple sclerosis patients than in controls. A handful of TRBV segments were significantly more frequent in patients than in controls. TRBV5-6, TRBV5-1 and TRBV20-1 were among these segments.

Sample: blood. V usage is TRBV7-3 and J usage is TRBJ2-3, with D tentatively TRBD2 (6 bases). The sequence was collected from a girl aged 5 to 17 with multiple sclerosis. CDR3 residues: CASSLTRGKGPDTQYF. The CDR3 bases are TGTGCCAGCAGCTTAACGCGCGGGAAAGGGCCAGATACGCAGTATTTT.